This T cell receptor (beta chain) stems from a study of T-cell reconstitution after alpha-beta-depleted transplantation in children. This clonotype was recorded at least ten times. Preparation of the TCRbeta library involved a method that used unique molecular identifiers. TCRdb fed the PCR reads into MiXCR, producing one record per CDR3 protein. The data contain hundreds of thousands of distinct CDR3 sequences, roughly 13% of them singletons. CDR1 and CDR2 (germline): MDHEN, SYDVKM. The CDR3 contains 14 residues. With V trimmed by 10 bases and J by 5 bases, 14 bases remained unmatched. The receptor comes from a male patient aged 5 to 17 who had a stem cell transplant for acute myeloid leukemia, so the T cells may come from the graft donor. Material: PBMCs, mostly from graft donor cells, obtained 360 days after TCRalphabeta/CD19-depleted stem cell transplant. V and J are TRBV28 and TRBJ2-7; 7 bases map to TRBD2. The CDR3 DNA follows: TGTGCCATTCGACTAGCCCCTTCAATCCACGAGCAGTACTTC. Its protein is CAIRLAPSIHEQYF.